This is a list of T cell receptor beta chains from one sample in a study of PD-L1 blockade in urothelial cancer. Assay used: immunoSEQ multiplex PCR; TCRdb lists only in-frame clones, some missing. The sample has about 42,000 clones, roughly four fifths seen once. Sequencing was performed on PBMCs, taken around atezolizumab (anti-PD-L1) treatment. The receptor set was obtained from a man in his 70s with urothelial cancer. CDR3s leave out the opening cysteine and the closing phenylalanine or tryptophan.

CDR3 protein: ASREGAPDTEAF
CDR3 length: 12
V gene: TRBV6-5
J gene: TRBJ1-1

CDR3 protein: ASKIDQFADTQY
CDR3 length: 12
V gene: TRBV19
J gene: TRBJ2-3

CDR3 protein: ASSSPGSYGYT
CDR3 length: 11
V gene: TRBV11-1
J gene: TRBJ1-2

CDR3 protein: ATSSASGRRNEQF
CDR3 length: 13
V gene: TRBV15
J gene: TRBJ2-1

CDR3 protein: ASSPGGAFGAKNIQY
CDR3 length: 15
V gene: TRBV4-1
J gene: TRBJ2-4

CDR3 protein: ASSQLVLGLSLTDTQY
CDR3 length: 16
V gene: TRBV19
J gene: TRBJ2-3

CDR3 protein: ASRADSYEQY
CDR3 length: 10
V gene: TRBV2
J gene: TRBJ2-7

CDR3 protein: ASSRLPGVTEAF
CDR3 length: 12
V gene: TRBV4-1
J gene: TRBJ1-1

CDR3 protein: ASSTANLGNGYT
CDR3 length: 12
V gene: TRBV28
J gene: TRBJ1-2

CDR3 protein: ASSVGGRNQPQH
CDR3 length: 12
V gene: TRBV10-2
J gene: TRBJ1-5